The T cell receptor beta chain under discussion was sequenced for a study of T cells in Graves' hyperthyroidism and ophthalmopathy. RNA transcripts were the template for amplifying TCR beta CDR3 regions. The TCR CDR3 was amplified in a first-round RT-PCR using the HTBI primer set. In TCRdb, the multiplex PCR reads were re-called with MiXCR into one record per CDR3 protein. The sample holds some 350,000 distinct CDR3 sequences; around 25% are singletons and the top ten take 70% to 75%. The CDR3 sequence is 16 residues long. Trimming pared 3 bases from V and 5 bases from J, leaving 17 bases between. Germline V gives CDR1 KGHSH, CDR2 LQKENI.

The sequenced sample was blood. This chain joins TRBV18 and TRBJ2-1; maybe TRBD1 (7 bases). This clonotype was sampled from a man aged 50 or older with Graves' hyperthyroidism. The CDR3, as DNA: TGTGCCAGCTCACCGGGTAACAGGGGAGGAAACAATGAGCAGTTCTTC. Its translation: CASSPGNRGGNNEQFF.